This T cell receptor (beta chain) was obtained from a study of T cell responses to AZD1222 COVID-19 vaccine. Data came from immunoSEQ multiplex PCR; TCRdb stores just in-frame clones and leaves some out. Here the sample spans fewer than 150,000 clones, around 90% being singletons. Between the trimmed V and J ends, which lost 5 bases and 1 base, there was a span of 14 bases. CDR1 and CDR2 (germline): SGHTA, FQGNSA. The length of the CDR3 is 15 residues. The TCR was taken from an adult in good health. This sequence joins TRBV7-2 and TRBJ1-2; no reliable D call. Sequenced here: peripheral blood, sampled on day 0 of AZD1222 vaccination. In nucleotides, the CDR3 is TGTGCCAGCAGCCTTGGACGTATATTTAACTATGGCTACACCTTC. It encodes CASSLGRIFNYGYTF.